One and the same sample provided the 24 T cell receptor beta chains below, sequenced in a study of blood T cell repertoires in COVID-19. The assay was immunoSEQ multiplex PCR, and TCRdb's table has in-frame clones only and misses some. The table includes approximately 500,000 clones, approximately 83% detected once. The sample taken for sequencing was peripheral blood. The receptors derive from a human donor in a cohort sampled during active COVID-19.

The chain combines TRBV28 with TRBJ2-7; 8 bases agree with TRBD2. The CDR3 covers 15 residues. The junction had 9 bases not matched to a gene; V was cut back by 8 bases and J by 0 bases. Germline V gene lookup returns CDR1 MDHEN and CDR2 SYDVKM. The CDR3 DNA is TGTGCCAGCTCCTCTCGGGGGGGGCCCTCCTACGAGCAGTACTTC. Its protein is CASSSRGGPSYEQYF.

J is TRBJ2-3 and V is TRBV28; D is perhaps TRBD2 (5 bases). V lost 6 bases, J lost 9 bases, and 13 bases lay in between. This CDR3 has 12 residues. The germline V gene encodes CDR1 MDHEN and CDR2 SYDVKM. CDR3 in DNA: TGTGCCAGCAGCCGACCCGAGGGAACGCAGTATTTT. This codes for CASSRPEGTQYF.

The chain combines TRBV3-1 (or the pseudogene TRBV3-2) with TRBJ2-2, with 9 bases that match TRBD2. The J segment lost 7 bases and the V segment lost 7 bases, leaving 7 bases of the junction unmatched. Per the germline V gene, CDR1 is LGHDT and CDR2 is YNNKEL (reference sequence). The CDR3 extends over 14 amino acids. The CDR3 spells CASTDSGRIGELFF. DNA of the CDR3: TGTGCCAGCACCGATAGCGGGAGAATCGGGGAGCTGTTTTTT.

This chain uses TRBV5-1 with TRBJ1-2; D not certain. V was cut by 0 bases and J by 7 bases, with 16 bases left in between. This CDR3 region has 15 residues. Germline loops: CDR1 SGHRS, CDR2 YFSETQ. Written as DNA, the CDR3 is TGCGCCAGCAGCTTGGGAGAAACGCTCCTAAGTGGCTACACCTTC. Its protein product is CASSLGETLLSGYTF.

J is TRBJ1-2 and V is TRBV9, with a possible D match to TRBD1 (6 bases). Trimming removed 4 bases at V and 4 bases at J, with 14 bases between. Per the germline V gene, CDR1 is SGDLS and CDR2 is YYNGEE. The CDR3 extends over 14 amino acids. CDR3 in amino acids: CASSPRRGGYGYTF. CDR3 DNA: TGTGCCAGCAGCCCGAGGCGAGGGGGCTATGGCTACACCTTC.

The chain recombines TRBV3-1 (or the pseudogene TRBV3-2) with TRBJ2-5, with D perhaps matching TRBD1 (6 bases). The CDR3 covers 15 residues. The ends were cut back, 5 bases at V and 5 bases at J, with 18 bases in the middle. The germline V gene encodes CDR1 LGHDT and CDR2 YNNKEL (reference sequence). The CDR3 is CASSSRQGLGETQYF. CDR3 DNA: TGTGCCAGCAGCTCACGCCAGGGGCTGGGGGAGACCCAGTACTTC.

The chain recombines TRBV5-1 with TRBJ2-5; 8 bases fit TRBD2. This CDR3 is built from 18 residues. With V trimmed by 3 bases and J by 5 bases, 18 bases remained unmatched. Germline V gene sequence: CDR1 SGHRS, CDR2 YFSETQ. The CDR3 region is CASSSAFLTSGEGETQYF. In DNA, the CDR3 is TGCGCCAGCAGCTCCGCTTTCCTCACTAGCGGCGAAGGGGAGACCCAGTACTTC.

This chain uses TRBV7-3 with TRBJ2-3, with TRBD2 matching over 7 bases. The germline gives CDR1 SGHTA, CDR2 FQGTGA. There are 14 residues in the CDR3. V lost 5 bases, J lost 3 bases, and 5 bases stayed unmatched. The CDR3 region has the DNA TGTGCCAGCAGCCATGGACTAGGTACAGATACGCAGTATTTT. This translates into CASSHGLGTDTQYF.

This chain joins TRBV5-1 and TRBJ2-2; TRBD2 is a possible D gene (6 bases). CDR3 length equals 14 residues. Trimming stripped 4 bases from V and 4 bases from J, with 11 bases between. Germline V CDR1 and CDR2: SGHRS, YFSETQ. The CDR3 spells CASSPRTTTGELFF. The DNA of the CDR3 is TGCGCCAGCAGCCCCAGGACTACCACCGGGGAGCTGTTTTTT.

V gene TRBV5-1 combines with J gene TRBJ1-1; 9 bases agree with TRBD1. The ends lost 3 bases at V and 5 bases at J; junction bases unmatched: 17. CDR3 size: 18 residues. Germline lookup yields CDR1 SGHRS and CDR2 YFSETQ. The CDR3: CASSYPPGAGQGGTEAFF. In DNA, the CDR3 is TGCGCCAGCAGCTACCCCCCTGGGGCGGGACAGGGTGGGACTGAAGCTTTCTTT.

The V call is TRBV15, the J call TRBJ2-1; D is perhaps TRBD1 (6 bases). Trimming removed 1 base at V and 7 bases at J, with 11 bases between. There are 14 residues in the CDR3. Germline loops: CDR1 LNHNV, CDR2 YYDKDF (reference sequence). The DNA for the CDR3 is TGTGCCACCAGCAGAGGGGACACCTTGAATGAGCAGTTCTTC. Residues: CATSRGDTLNEQFF.

The rearrangement joins TRBV29-1 to TRBJ1-4; D ambiguous. The germline V gene encodes CDR1 SQVTM and CDR2 ANQGSEA. V gave up 6 bases and J gave up 0 bases, with 11 bases separating them. This CDR3 has 14 amino acids. The CDR3 DNA is TGCAGCGTCCGGGATGGATCAACTAATGAAAAACTGTTTTTT. It specifies CSVRDGSTNEKLFF. Variable domain in full (rest from reference TRBV29-1 and TRBJ1-4): SAVISQKPSRDICQRGTSLTIQCQVDSQVTMMFWYRQQPGQSLTLIATANQGSEATYESGFVIDKFPISRPNLTFSTLTVSNMSPEDSSIYLCSVRDGSTNEKLFFGSGTQLSVL.

This clone came up a few times. The rearrangement joins TRBV19 to TRBJ2-1, with no clear D. CDR3 length: 12 residues. Trimming took 5 bases from V and 6 from J, leaving 8 bases between them. CDR1 LNHDA and CDR2 SQIVND come from the germline V gene (reference sequence). CDR3 DNA sequence: TGTGCCAGTAGTTTTAGCCGCAATGAGCAGTTCTTC. It is translated as CASSFSRNEQFF.

This chain connects TRBV11-1 to TRBJ2-5, with unresolved D. This CDR3 is 16 amino acids long. V lost 5 bases, J lost 0 bases, and 16 bases lay in between. Germline V gene data show CDR1 as SGHAT and CDR2 as FQDESV (reference sequence). DNA of the CDR3: TGTGCCAGCAGCCCGACCTCGAGGTTGTACCAAGAGACCCAGTACTTC. Protein sequence: CASSPTSRLYQETQYF.

This sequence joins TRBV3-1 (or the pseudogene TRBV3-2) and TRBJ2-1, with D perhaps TRBD2 (6 bases). CDR1 is LGHDT, CDR2 YNNKEL, per germline (reference sequence). The length of the CDR3 is 15 residues. V was trimmed by 6 bases and J by 5 bases, leaving 17 bases between them. The CDR3 DNA reads as TGTGCCAGCAGTCAAACTAGCTTACCGAACAATGAGCAGTTCTTC. It codes for CASSQTSLPNNEQFF.

The chain uses TRBV19 and TRBJ1-2; D is perhaps TRBD1 (5 bases). This CDR3 comprises 14 residues. With 3 bases removed from V and 5 bases from J, the gap between germline ends came to 13 bases. The germline CDR1 and CDR2 sequences are LNHDA and SQIVND (reference sequence). The DNA for the CDR3 is TGTGCCAGTAGTATTAACCGCGGGACGTATGGCTACACCTTC. It translates to CASSINRGTYGYTF.

This sequence joins TRBV6-5 and TRBJ2-7; no firm D call. V gave up 4 bases and J gave up 2 bases, with 9 bases separating them. CDR1 is MNHEY and CDR2 is SVGAGI in the germline V gene. This CDR3 is 13 amino acids long. The CDR3 is CASSFGFTYEQYF. In DNA, the CDR3 is TGTGCCAGCAGTTTCGGGTTCACCTACGAGCAGTACTTC.

J is TRBJ1-1 and V is TRBV9; D call uncertain. V lost 2 bases and J 0 bases, leaving 11 bases between the germline ends. CDR1 is SGDLS and CDR2 is YYNGEE in the germline V gene. This CDR3 has 15 residues. DNA for the CDR3: TGTGCCAGCAGCGTCCTAAGAGTTATGAACACTGAAGCTTTCTTT. This codes for CASSVLRVMNTEAFF.

Points on this clone: This specimen includes other DNA sequences encoding the same CDR3. The chain has TRBV5-1 and TRBJ2-5, with 8 bases that match TRBD1. Germline V gene sequence: CDR1 SGHRS, CDR2 YFSETQ. J gave up 5 bases and V 4 bases, and 7 bases lay outside the gene matches. The length of the CDR3 is 14 residues. In nucleotides, the CDR3 is TGCGCCAGCAGCCCAGGACAGGGCGGGGAGACCCAGTACTTC. Its translation is CASSPGQGGETQYF. The complete variable domain, with remaining parts taken from reference TRBV5-1 and TRBJ2-5, reads KAGVTQTPRYLIKTRGQQVTLSCSPISGHRSVSWYQQTPGQGLQFLFEYFSETQRNKGNFPGRFSGRQFSNSRSEMNVSTLELGDSALYLCASSPGQGGETQYFGPGTRLLVL.

The rearrangement links TRBV4-3 to TRBJ2-1; 10 nucleotides agree with TRBD1. CDR1 is LGHNA, CDR2 YSLEER, per germline. The CDR3 consists of 16 residues. The junction had 8 bases not matched to a gene; V was cut back by 1 base and J by 8 bases. Here the CDR3 reads CASSQGSTGGLDEQFF. The CDR3 DNA follows: TGCGCCAGCAGCCAAGGTTCGACAGGGGGCTTAGATGAGCAGTTCTTC.

This clone was counted a single time. This sequence joins TRBV7-6 and TRBJ2-7; 9 bases match TRBD1. Germline V lookup: CDR1 SGHVS, CDR2 FNYEAQ. V was pared by 5 bases and J by 2 bases, with 10 bases of the junction left unmatched. The CDR3 loop spans 16 amino acids. In nucleotides, the CDR3 is TGTGCCAGCAGCCGACTGGACAGGGGTTCTGCCTACGAGCAGTACTTC. Its translation: CASSRLDRGSAYEQYF. Complete variable domain (other parts from reference TRBV7-6 and TRBJ2-7): GAGVSQSPRYKVTKRGQDVALRCDPISGHVSLYWYRQALGQGPEFLTYFNYEAQQDKSGLPNDRFSAERPEGSISTLTIQRTEQRDSAMYRCASSRLDRGSAYEQYFGPGTRLTVT.

The J gene is TRBJ1-1, the V gene TRBV28; possible D gene TRBD1, 6 bases. In germline, CDR1 is MDHEN, CDR2 SYDVKM. The CDR3 loop spans 14 amino acids. Trimming pared 6 bases from V and 4 bases from J, leaving 15 bases between. The CDR3 protein is CASRIQGGGTEAFF. CDR3 nucleotide sequence: TGTGCCAGCAGAATACAGGGTGGAGGCACTGAAGCTTTCTTT.

The chain carries TRBV7-9 and TRBJ1-4; D is unclear. Per germline, CDR1 SEHNR and CDR2 FQNEAQ (reference sequence). The CDR3 contains 14 residues. Trimming took off 2 bases at V and 6 bases at J, with 10 bases between the two ends. The CDR3 region has the DNA TGTGCCAGCAGCTTAACCTGGAGGGATGAAAAACTGTTTTTT. Translation gives CASSLTWRDEKLFF. The full variable domain, completed using reference TRBV7-9 and TRBJ1-4, is DTGVSQNPRHKITKRGQNVTFRCDPISEHNRLYWYRQTLGQGPEFLTYFQNEAQLEKSRLLSDRFSAERPKGSFSTLEIQRTEQGDSAMYLCASSLTWRDEKLFFGSGTQLSVL.

The rearrangement links TRBV5-1 to TRBJ2-2; 7 positions agree with TRBD2. CDR1 is SGHRS and CDR2 is YFSETQ in the germline V gene. V trimming: 1 base; J trimming: 3 bases; junction bases outside the gene matches: 6. CDR3 length equals 16 residues. The CDR3 bases are TGCGCCAGCAGCTTGATAGGGAGGGCCGACACCGGGGAGCTGTTTTTT. Translated, it gives CASSLIGRADTGELFF.